The rows below give T cell receptor beta chains drawn from one sample of a study of T cells in Graves' hyperthyroidism and ophthalmopathy. TCRdb re-derived calls from the multiplex PCR reads in MiXCR, one entry per CDR3 protein. The sample holds 700,000 to 950,000 distinct CDR3 sequences, around a third seen once. Sequencing was performed on blood. These receptor sequences come from a woman aged 35 to 49 with Graves' hyperthyroidism. The CDR3 runs from the conserved cysteine through the conserved F or W. The order of the fields is CDR3 protein, CDR3 DNA, D gene, V gene, clone size, J gene. The D gene is left open where the match is weak. Clone size is given for some rows only: seen once, a few or many times, or a class if the clone is expanded.

CDR3aa: CASSSLKYPGYTF
CDR3nt: TGTGCCAGCAGTTCCCTAAAATACCCGGGCTACACCTTC
d_gene: NA
v_gene: TRBV28
abundance: NA
j_gene: TRBJ1-2

CDR3aa: CASIPRLSTRELFF
CDR3nt: TGTGCCAGCATCCCACGGTTATCGACTCGGGAACTGTTTTTT
d_gene: NA
v_gene: TRBV2
abundance: NA
j_gene: TRBJ1-4

CDR3aa: CSAKWEEGEQYF
CDR3nt: TGCAGTGCTAAGTGGGAGGAAGGTGAGCAGTACTTC
d_gene: NA
v_gene: TRBV20-1
abundance: few
j_gene: TRBJ2-7

CDR3aa: CASTPGVWSNQPQHF
CDR3nt: TGTGCCAGTACCCCGGGGGTTTGGAGCAATCAGCCCCAGCATTTT
d_gene: NA
v_gene: TRBV19
abundance: NA
j_gene: TRBJ1-5

CDR3aa: CASSLFERGEGEKLFF
CDR3nt: TGTGCCAGCAGCTTATTTGAGCGAGGGGAGGGTGAAAAACTGTTTTTT
d_gene: NA
v_gene: TRBV7-8
abundance: NA
j_gene: TRBJ1-4

CDR3aa: CASSYAPNTEAFF
CDR3nt: TGTGCCAGCAGTTACGCACCGAACACTGAAGCTTTCTTT
d_gene: NA
v_gene: TRBV6-5
abundance: many
j_gene: TRBJ1-1

CDR3aa: CASSQEGDPRANVLTF
CDR3nt: TGCGCCAGCAGCCAAGAGGGTGATCCAAGGGCCAACGTCCTGACTTTC
d_gene: NA
v_gene: TRBV4-3
abundance: NA
j_gene: TRBJ2-6

CDR3aa: CSVPRWGDTEAFF
CDR3nt: TGCAGTGTACCGCGTTGGGGGGACACTGAAGCTTTCTTT
d_gene: NA
v_gene: TRBV20-1
abundance: NA
j_gene: TRBJ1-1

CDR3aa: CSAPTGGYSYEQYF
CDR3nt: TGCAGTGCTCCCACAGGGGGCTACTCCTACGAGCAGTACTTC
d_gene: TRBD1
v_gene: TRBV20-1
abundance: NA
j_gene: TRBJ2-7

CDR3aa: CASSRTGLLSTDTQYF
CDR3nt: TGTGCCAGCAGCCGGACAGGGCTCCTTAGCACAGATACGCAGTACTTC
d_gene: TRBD1
v_gene: TRBV7-9
abundance: NA
j_gene: TRBJ2-7

CDR3aa: CASSLGGTERNSPLHF
CDR3nt: TGTGCCAGCAGCTTAGGGGGGACGGAGAGGAATTCACCCCTCCACTTT
d_gene: NA
v_gene: TRBV7-9
abundance: NA
j_gene: TRBJ1-6

CDR3aa: CASSKRQGYSNQPQHF
CDR3nt: TGTGCCAGCAGTAAAAGACAGGGGTATAGCAATCAGCCCCAGCATTTT
d_gene: TRBD1
v_gene: TRBV2
abundance: NA
j_gene: TRBJ1-5

CDR3aa: CSVAVSPSSSYEQYF
CDR3nt: TGCAGCGTTGCAGTTAGTCCCTCAAGCTCCTACGAGCAGTACTTC
d_gene: NA
v_gene: TRBV29-1
abundance: many
j_gene: TRBJ2-7

CDR3aa: CASGGQGAFGQYF
CDR3nt: TGTGCCAGCGGAGGACAGGGGGCGTTTGGGCAGTACTTC
d_gene: TRBD1
v_gene: TRBV19
abundance: NA
j_gene: TRBJ2-7

CDR3aa: CASSSYSGSGGGYTF
CDR3nt: TGTGCCAGCAGTAGCTACTCGGGGAGTGGTGGTGGCTACACCTTC
d_gene: NA
v_gene: TRBV6-2/TRBV6-3
abundance: few
j_gene: TRBJ1-2

CDR3aa: CASSLGQGLAPQHF
CDR3nt: TGTGCCAGCAGTCTCGGACAGGGCCTGGCGCCCCAGCATTTT
d_gene: TRBD1
v_gene: TRBV6-5
abundance: NA
j_gene: TRBJ1-5